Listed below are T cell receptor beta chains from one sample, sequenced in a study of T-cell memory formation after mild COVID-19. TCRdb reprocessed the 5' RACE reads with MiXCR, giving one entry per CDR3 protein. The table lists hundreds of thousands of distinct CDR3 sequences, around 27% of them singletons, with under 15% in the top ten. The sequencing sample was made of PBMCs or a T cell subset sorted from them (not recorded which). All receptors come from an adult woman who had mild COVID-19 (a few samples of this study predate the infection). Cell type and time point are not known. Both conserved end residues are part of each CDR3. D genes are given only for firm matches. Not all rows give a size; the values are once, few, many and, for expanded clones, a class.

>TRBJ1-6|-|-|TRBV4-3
CASSQDYRVLSPLHF
TGCGCCAGCAGCCAAGATTACAGGGTCTTATCACCCCTCCACTTT
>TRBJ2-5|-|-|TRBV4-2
CASSQESRGLETQYF
TGTGCCAGCAGCCAAGAGAGTAGGGGGTTAGAGACCCAGTACTTC
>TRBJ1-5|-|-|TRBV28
CASSLPGDQPQHF
TGTGCCAGCAGTCTGCCGGGGGATCAGCCCCAGCATTTT
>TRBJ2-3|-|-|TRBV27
CASSLVEGGDTQYF
TGTGCCAGCAGTCTGGTGGAGGGTGGGGATACGCAGTATTTT
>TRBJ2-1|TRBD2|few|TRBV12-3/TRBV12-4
CASSFMGGTAVNEQFF
TGTGCCAGCAGTTTTATGGGAGGGACTGCAGTCAATGAGCAGTTCTTC
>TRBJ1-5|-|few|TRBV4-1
CASSQGYSFKGDQPQHF
TGCGCCAGCAGCCAAGGGTACTCATTCAAAGGGGATCAGCCCCAGCATTTT
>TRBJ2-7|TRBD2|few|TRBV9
CASSVATSGTEQYF
TGTGCCAGCAGCGTAGCGACTAGCGGGACCGAGCAGTACTTC
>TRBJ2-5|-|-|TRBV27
CASSRTGGGSGLRETQYF
TGTGCCAGCAGTCGTACGGGGGGCGGGAGCGGGCTGAGGGAGACCCAGTACTTC
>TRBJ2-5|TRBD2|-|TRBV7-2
CASGSTSGETQYF
TGTGCCAGCGGATCTACTAGCGGTGAGACCCAGTACTTC
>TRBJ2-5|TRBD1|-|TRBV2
CASSDPGQGETQYF
TGTGCCAGCAGTGATCCGGGACAGGGAGAGACCCAGTACTTC
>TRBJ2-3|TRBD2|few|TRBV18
CASSPISGGRDTQYF
TGTGCCAGCTCACCAATAAGCGGGGGGAGAGATACGCAGTATTTT
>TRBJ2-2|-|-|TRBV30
CAWARDEVGELFF
TGTGCCTGGGCCCGTGATGAGGTCGGGGAGCTGTTTTTT
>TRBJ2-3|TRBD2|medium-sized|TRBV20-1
CSARDLRRGEADTQYF
TGCAGTGCTAGAGATCTCAGGCGGGGGGAGGCAGATACGCAGTATTTT
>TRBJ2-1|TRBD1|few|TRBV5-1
CASSWGQESSYNEQFF
TGCGCCAGCAGCTGGGGACAGGAGAGCTCCTACAATGAGCAGTTCTTC
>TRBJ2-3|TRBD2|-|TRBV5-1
CARNPSRGADTQYF
TGCGCCCGCAATCCCTCCCGGGGGGCAGATACGCAGTATTTT
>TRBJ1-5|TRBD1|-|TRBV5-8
CASSAPGQGTYSNQPQHF
TGTGCCAGCAGCGCGCCGGGACAGGGGACGTATAGCAATCAGCCCCAGCATTTT
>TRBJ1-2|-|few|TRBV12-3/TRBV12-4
CASSLTRQEDGYTF
TGTGCCAGCAGTTTAACCCGGCAGGAAGATGGCTACACCTTC
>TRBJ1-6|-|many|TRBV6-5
CASSYRQGWSPLHF
TGTGCCAGCAGTTACCGTCAGGGTTGGTCACCCCTCCACTTT
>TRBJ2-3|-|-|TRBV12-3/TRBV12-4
CASSEVGVGTQYF
TGTGCCAGCAGTGAAGTAGGGGTAGGGACGCAGTATTTT
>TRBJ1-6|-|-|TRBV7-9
CASSSTENNRLTNSPLHF
TGTGCCAGCAGCTCGACCGAAAATAACAGACTTACTAATTCACCCCTCCACTTT
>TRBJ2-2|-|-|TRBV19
CASSFLGGSGELFF
TGTGCCAGTAGTTTTCTTGGCGGGTCCGGGGAGCTGTTTTTT
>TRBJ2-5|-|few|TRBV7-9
CASSSRVYRDGETQYF
TGTGCCAGCAGCTCTAGGGTCTACAGGGACGGGGAGACCCAGTACTTC
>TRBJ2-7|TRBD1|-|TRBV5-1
CASSSTGQGSEQYF
TGCGCCAGCAGCTCCACCGGACAGGGAAGCGAGCAGTACTTC
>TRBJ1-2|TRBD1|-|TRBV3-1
CASSTGGRNYGYTF
TGTGCCAGCAGCACAGGGGGCAGAAACTATGGCTACACCTTC
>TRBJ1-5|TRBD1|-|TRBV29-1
CSVRTGTASNQPQHF
TGCAGCGTGAGGACCGGGACAGCTAGCAATCAGCCCCAGCATTTT
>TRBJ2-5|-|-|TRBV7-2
CASSTVILETQYF
TGTGCCAGCAGTACCGTGATCTTGGAGACCCAGTACTTC
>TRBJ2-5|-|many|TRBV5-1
CASSLVGGRETQYF
TGCGCCAGCAGCTTGGTCGGGGGCCGAGAGACCCAGTACTTC
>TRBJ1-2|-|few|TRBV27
CASSLRPEINGYTF
TGTGCCAGCAGTTTACGGCCCGAGATCAATGGCTACACCTTC
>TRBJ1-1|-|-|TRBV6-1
CASPGQALEAFF
TGTGCCAGCCCTGGTCAGGCCCTTGAAGCTTTCTTT
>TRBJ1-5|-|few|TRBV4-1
CASSQGNSLNQPQHF
TGCGCCAGCAGCCAAGGGAATAGCCTTAATCAGCCCCAGCATTTT
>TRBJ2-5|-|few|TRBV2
CASSEALGRAQETQYF
TGTGCCAGCAGTGAAGCTTTAGGCAGGGCCCAAGAGACCCAGTACTTC
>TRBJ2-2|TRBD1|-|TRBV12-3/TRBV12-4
CASSLGTGFTGELFF
TGTGCCAGCAGTTTGGGGACAGGGTTCACCGGGGAGCTGTTTTTT
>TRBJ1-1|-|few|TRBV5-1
CASSLWGDTEAFF
TGCGCCAGCAGCCTCTGGGGAGACACTGAAGCTTTCTTT
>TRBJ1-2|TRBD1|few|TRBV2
CASSGDDRGGYTF
TGTGCCAGCAGTGGGGACGACAGGGGTGGCTACACCTTC
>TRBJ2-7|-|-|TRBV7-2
CASRGGLTYEQYF
TGTGCCAGCAGAGGGGGGCTTACCTACGAGCAGTACTTC
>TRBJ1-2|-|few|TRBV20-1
CSAITDNYGYTF
TGCAGTGCAATTACAGATAACTATGGCTACACCTTC
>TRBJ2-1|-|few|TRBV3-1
CASSQDLSSHNEQFF
TGTGCCAGCAGCCAAGACTTGAGCTCCCACAATGAGCAGTTCTTC
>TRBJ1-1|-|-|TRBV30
CAWSVAFWGTEAFF
TGTGCCTGGAGTGTTGCGTTTTGGGGTACTGAAGCTTTCTTT
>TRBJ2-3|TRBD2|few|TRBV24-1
CATWTSGARDTQYF
TGTGCCACCTGGACTAGCGGGGCCAGAGATACGCAGTATTTT
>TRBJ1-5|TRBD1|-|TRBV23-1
CASSRLTGYHPKSNQPQHF
TGCGCCAGCAGTCGATTGACAGGGTATCACCCAAAAAGCAATCAGCCCCAGCATTTT
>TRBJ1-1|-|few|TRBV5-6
CASSLYSMDTEAFF
TGTGCCAGCAGCTTGTACAGTATGGACACTGAAGCTTTCTTT
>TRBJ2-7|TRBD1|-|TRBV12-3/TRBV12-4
CASSLDGTVSYEQYF
TGTGCCAGCAGTTTAGACGGGACAGTTTCCTACGAGCAGTACTTC
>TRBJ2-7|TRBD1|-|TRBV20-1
CSAAGTGLYEQYF
TGCAGTGCGGCCGGGACAGGGTTGTACGAGCAGTACTTC
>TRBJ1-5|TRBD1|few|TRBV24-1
CATSDRGQGPNQPQHF
TGTGCCACCAGTGACCGCGGACAGGGGCCAAATCAGCCCCAGCATTTT
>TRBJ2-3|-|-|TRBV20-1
CSASRAPNTDTQYF
TGCAGTGCTAGCAGGGCCCCCAACACAGATACGCAGTATTTT